The present entry profiles one TCR beta chain with its context. Sequenced material consisted of expressed TCRB transcripts (all of the isolated RNA was reverse transcribed). The protocol was immunoSEQ multiplex PCR, while the TCRdb copy is restricted to in-frame clones and leaves out a portion. The table includes roughly 310,000 clones, 8% to 13% detected once. It was via CD45RO/CCR7/CD25/CD127/CD95/CD27 that CD4+ naive, central memory, regulatory and stem cell-like memory cells were sorted. This record comes from a study of beta chain features in type 1 diabetes. The CDR3 runs 13 residues. Germline CDR1 reads SQVTM; CDR2 reads ANQGSEA. Trimming cost V 3 bases and J 6 bases, with 13 bases left between them.

The J gene is TRBJ2-3, the V gene TRBV29-1, with D maybe TRBD1 (5 bases). Source material: naive CD4+ T cells from blood. The clonotype originates from a woman younger than 45 in good health. This CDR3 is CSVDAQGLDTQYF. The CDR3 DNA sequence: TGCAGCGTTGATGCCCAGGGTTTGGATACGCAGTATTTT.